This T cell receptor (beta chain) was recorded in a study of blood T cell repertoires in COVID-19. Per the germline V gene, CDR1 is SGHRS and CDR2 is YFSETQ. The CDR3 runs 15 residues. Trimming took off 2 bases at V and 0 bases at J, with 9 bases between the two ends. Generated by immunoSEQ multiplex PCR, the TCRdb table keeps only in-frame clones and is missing some. Found here are some 140,000 clones, about 80% of them singletons; the top ten hold around 32%. V is TRBV5-1 and J is TRBJ2-1; weak D call: TRBD1 (6 bases). The origin of this receptor is a woman aged 60 to 75 with acute or convalescent COVID-19. The sample taken for sequencing was peripheral blood. CDR3 amino acids: CASSFGQSSYNEQFF. The CDR3 DNA reads TGCGCCAGCAGCTTCGGACAGAGCTCCTACAATGAGCAGTTCTTC.